This T cell receptor (beta chain) was retrieved from a study of CXCR3-negative and CXCR3-positive naive CD8 T cells. Findings of the study overall: Because surface CD5 did not distinguish the naive subsets, TCR strength was inferred from TRB CDR3 properties. Naive cells that were CXCR3-positive had more hydrophobic TRB CDR3s (compared with CXCR3-negative naive cells). The study found comparably high diversity in both naive subsets and much lower diversity in memory CD8+ cells.

Each TRB cDNA library was prepared by 5' RACE (with UMI labels). Reanalyzing the 5' RACE reads, TCRdb keeps one entry per CDR3 protein, without DNA. In all, the sample yields roughly 71,000 distinct CDR3 sequences. Concerning this clonotype: Its target is not known.

Input material: naive CXCR3- CD8+ T cells from blood. Subset reported: CD45RO-CCR7+CD27+CD95- naive CD8+ T cells lacking CXCR3 (TNR3-). This clonotype was obtained from a human donor in good health. Some clones in this sample may be carry-over from other donors' samples.

CDR3 loop: CASDNTGELFF. The gene calls are TRBV7-9 and TRBJ2-2. CDR3 length equals 11 residues. Germline V gene data show CDR1 as SEHNR and CDR2 as FQNEAQ (reference sequence).